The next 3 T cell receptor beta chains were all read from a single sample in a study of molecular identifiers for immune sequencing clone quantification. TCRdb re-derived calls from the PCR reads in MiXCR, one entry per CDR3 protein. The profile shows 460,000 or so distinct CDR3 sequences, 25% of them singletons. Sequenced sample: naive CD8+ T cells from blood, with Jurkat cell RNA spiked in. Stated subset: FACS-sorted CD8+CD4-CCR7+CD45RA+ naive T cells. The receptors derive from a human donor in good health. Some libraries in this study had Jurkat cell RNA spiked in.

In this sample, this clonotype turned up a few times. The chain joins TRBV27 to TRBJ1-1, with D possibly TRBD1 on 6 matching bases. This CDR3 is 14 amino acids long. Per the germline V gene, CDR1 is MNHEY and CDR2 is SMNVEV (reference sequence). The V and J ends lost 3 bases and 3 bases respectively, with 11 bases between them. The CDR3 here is CASSFSDSHTEAFF. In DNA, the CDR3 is TGTGCCAGCAGTTTTTCGGACAGTCACACTGAAGCTTTCTTT.

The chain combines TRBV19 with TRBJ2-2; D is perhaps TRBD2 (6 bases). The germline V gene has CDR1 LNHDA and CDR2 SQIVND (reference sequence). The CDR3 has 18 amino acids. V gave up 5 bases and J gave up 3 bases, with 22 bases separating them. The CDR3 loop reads CASSPLSGEAIHTGELFF. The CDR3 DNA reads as TGTGCCAGTAGTCCCTTAAGTGGGGAGGCAATACACACCGGGGAGCTGTTTTTT.

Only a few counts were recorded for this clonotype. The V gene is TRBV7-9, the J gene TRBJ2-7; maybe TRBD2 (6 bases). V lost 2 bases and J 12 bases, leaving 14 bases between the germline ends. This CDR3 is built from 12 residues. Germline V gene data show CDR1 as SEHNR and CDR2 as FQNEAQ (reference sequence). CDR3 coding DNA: TGTGCCAGCAGCTTATTAGCTAGCGAGACGTACTTC. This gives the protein CASSLLASETYF.